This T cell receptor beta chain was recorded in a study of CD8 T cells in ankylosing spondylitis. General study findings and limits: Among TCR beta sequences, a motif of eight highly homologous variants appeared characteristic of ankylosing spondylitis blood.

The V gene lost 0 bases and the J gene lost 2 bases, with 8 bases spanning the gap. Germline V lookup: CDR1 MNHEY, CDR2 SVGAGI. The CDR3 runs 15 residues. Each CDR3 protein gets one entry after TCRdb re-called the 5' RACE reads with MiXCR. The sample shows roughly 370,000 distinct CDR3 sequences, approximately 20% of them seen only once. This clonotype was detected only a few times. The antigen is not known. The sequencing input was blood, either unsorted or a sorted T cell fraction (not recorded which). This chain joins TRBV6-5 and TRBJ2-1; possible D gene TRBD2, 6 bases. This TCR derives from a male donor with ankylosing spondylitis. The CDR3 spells CASSYSGGPYNEQFF. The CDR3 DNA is TGTGCCAGCAGTTACTCCGGGGGACCCTACAATGAGCAGTTCTTC.